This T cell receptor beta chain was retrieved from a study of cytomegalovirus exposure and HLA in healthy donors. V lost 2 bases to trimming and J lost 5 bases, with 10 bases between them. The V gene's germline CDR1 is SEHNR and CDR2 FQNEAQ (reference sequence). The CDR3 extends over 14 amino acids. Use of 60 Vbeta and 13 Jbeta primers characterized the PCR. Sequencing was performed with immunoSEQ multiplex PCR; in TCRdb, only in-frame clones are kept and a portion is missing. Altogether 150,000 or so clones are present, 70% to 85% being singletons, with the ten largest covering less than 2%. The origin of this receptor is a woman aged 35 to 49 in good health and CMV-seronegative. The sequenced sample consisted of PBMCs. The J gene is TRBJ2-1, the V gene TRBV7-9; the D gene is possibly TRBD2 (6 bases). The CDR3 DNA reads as TGTGCCAGCAGCTTATGGGGGGTTGACAATGAGCAGTTCTTC. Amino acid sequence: CASSLWGVDNEQFF.